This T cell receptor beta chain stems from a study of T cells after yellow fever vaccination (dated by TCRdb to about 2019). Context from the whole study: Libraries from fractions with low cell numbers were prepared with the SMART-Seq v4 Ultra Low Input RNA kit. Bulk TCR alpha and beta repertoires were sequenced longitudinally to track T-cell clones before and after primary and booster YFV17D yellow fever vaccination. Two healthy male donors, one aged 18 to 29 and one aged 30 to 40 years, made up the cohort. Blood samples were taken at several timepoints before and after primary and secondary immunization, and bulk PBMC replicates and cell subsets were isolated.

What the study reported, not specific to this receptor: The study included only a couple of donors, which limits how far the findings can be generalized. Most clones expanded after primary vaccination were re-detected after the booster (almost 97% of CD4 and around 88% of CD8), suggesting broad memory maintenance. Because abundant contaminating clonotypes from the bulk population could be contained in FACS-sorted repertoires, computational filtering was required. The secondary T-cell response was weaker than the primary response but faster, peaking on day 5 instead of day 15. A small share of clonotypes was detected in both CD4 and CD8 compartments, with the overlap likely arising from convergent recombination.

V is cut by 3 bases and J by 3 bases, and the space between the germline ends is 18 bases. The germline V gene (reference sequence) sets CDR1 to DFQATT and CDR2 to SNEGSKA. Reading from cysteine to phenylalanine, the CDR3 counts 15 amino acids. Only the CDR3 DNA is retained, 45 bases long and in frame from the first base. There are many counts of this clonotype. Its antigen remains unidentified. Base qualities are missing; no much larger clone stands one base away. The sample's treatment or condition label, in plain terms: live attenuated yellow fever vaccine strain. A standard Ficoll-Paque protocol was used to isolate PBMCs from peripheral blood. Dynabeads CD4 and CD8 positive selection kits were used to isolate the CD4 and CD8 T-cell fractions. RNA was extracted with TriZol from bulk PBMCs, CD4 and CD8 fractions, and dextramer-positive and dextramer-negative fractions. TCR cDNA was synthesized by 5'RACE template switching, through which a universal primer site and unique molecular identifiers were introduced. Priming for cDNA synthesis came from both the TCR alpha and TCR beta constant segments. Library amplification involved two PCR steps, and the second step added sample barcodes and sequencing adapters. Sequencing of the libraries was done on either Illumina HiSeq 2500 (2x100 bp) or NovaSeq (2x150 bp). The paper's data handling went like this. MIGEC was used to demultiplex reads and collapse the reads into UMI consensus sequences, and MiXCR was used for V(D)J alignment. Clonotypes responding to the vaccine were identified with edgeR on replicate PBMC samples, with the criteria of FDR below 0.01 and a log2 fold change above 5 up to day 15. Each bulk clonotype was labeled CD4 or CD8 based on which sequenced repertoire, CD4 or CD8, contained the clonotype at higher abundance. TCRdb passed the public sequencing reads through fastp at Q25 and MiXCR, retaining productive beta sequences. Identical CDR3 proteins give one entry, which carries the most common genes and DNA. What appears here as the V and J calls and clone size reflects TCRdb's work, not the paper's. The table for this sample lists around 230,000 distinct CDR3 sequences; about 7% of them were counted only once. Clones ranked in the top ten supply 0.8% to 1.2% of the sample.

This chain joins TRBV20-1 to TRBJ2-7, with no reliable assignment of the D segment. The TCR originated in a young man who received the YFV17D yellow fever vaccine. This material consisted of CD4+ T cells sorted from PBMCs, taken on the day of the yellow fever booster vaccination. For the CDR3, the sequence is CSASSRPDHLYEQYF. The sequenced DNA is TGCAGTGCTAGTTCTAGACCAGACCATCTCTACGAGCAGTACTTC.